This entry lists 17 T cell receptor beta chains sequenced from one sample in a study of cytomegalovirus exposure and HLA in healthy donors. Assay used: immunoSEQ multiplex PCR; TCRdb lists only in-frame clones, some missing. The sample includes about 220,000 clones, 70% to 90% of them seen just once. Sequencing was done on a sample of PBMCs. These receptors were obtained from a woman between 18 and 29 years old in good health and CMV-seronegative.

The V and J genes are TRBV2 and TRBJ2-1; perhaps TRBD2 as D (6 bases). Germline loops: CDR1 SNHLY, CDR2 FYNNEI. V was trimmed by 7 bases and J by 3 bases, leaving 16 bases between them. This CDR3 spans 15 amino acids. The CDR3 sequence is CASMTGTLIYNEQFF. CDR3 sequence (DNA): TGTGCCAGCATGACCGGGACTCTCATCTACAATGAGCAGTTCTTC.

The V call is TRBV27, the J call TRBJ1-1; D ambiguous. The germline gives CDR1 MNHEY, CDR2 SMNVEV (reference sequence). The CDR3 has 13 amino acids. V lost 3 bases to trimming and J lost 3 bases, with 8 bases between them. Written as DNA, the CDR3 is TGTGCCAGCAGTTTTGGTCAGTACACTGAAGCTTTCTTT. Translation: CASSFGQYTEAFF.

Turning to this clone: The same CDR3 also results from other DNA sequences found in this sample. V is TRBV9 and J is TRBJ2-1; tentatively, D is TRBD2 (6 bases). With 0 bases removed from V and 0 bases from J, the gap between germline ends came to 7 bases. The germline V gene has CDR1 SGDLS and CDR2 YYNGEE. The CDR3 totals 15 residues. The CDR3, as DNA: TGTGCCAGCAGCGTAGTGGGGGGCTCCTACAATGAGCAGTTCTTC. Protein: CASSVVGGSYNEQFF.

V and J are TRBV5-1 and TRBJ2-5, with unresolved D. Trimming removed 0 bases at V and 1 base at J, with 7 bases between. Germline assignment: CDR1 SGHRS and CDR2 YFSETQ. The CDR3 is 14 residues long. In DNA form, the CDR3 reads TGCGCCAGCAGCTTGGCCACTTCCCAAGAGACCCAGTACTTC. Translating gives CASSLATSQETQYF.

This chain joins TRBV4-1 and TRBJ2-1, with TRBD2 identical over 15 bases. Looked up from germline, CDR1 is MGHRA and CDR2 is YSYEKL. V lost 6 bases to trimming and J lost 9 bases; unmatched junction nucleotides: 12. This CDR3 region has 17 residues. CDR3 region: CASRQPGLAGGMGEQFF. The CDR3 DNA reads TGCGCCAGCAGACAGCCGGGACTAGCGGGAGGTATGGGTGAGCAGTTCTTC.

This chain links TRBV30 with TRBJ1-1, with D unclear. Per germline, CDR1 GTSNPN and CDR2 SVGIG (reference sequence). V gave up 0 bases and J gave up 1 base, with 12 bases separating them. The CDR3 spans 15 residues. CDR3 DNA: TGTGCCTGGAGTGTACGGTATCGGGGGAACACTGAAGCTTTCTTT. Translation: CAWSVRYRGNTEAFF.

CDR3 region: CASSSGINYEQYF. The DNA for the CDR3 is TGTGCCAGCAGTTCCGGGATAAACTACGAGCAGTACTTC. This chain links TRBV28 with TRBJ2-7; perhaps TRBD2 as D (5 bases). The CDR3 is 13 residues long. Trimming took off 4 bases at V and 3 bases at J, with 10 bases between the two ends. CDR1 and CDR2 (germline): MDHEN, SYDVKM.

The gene calls are TRBV6-6 and TRBJ2-7, with D perhaps matching TRBD2 (5 bases). Trimming pared 0 bases from V and 5 bases from J, leaving 8 bases between. Germline CDR1 and CDR2: MNHNY and SVGAGI (reference sequence). The CDR3 consists of 13 residues. CDR3 protein: CASSYSDSDEQYF. CDR3 in DNA: TGTGCCAGCAGTTACTCGGATAGCGACGAGCAGTACTTC.

This sequence joins TRBV12-5 and TRBJ1-1; 9 nucleotides match TRBD1. The V and J ends lost 1 base and 3 bases, in that order; junction bases with no gene match: 9. Germline loops: CDR1 LGHNT, CDR2 FRNRAP. This CDR3 has 17 residues. The CDR3 DNA follows: TGTGCTAGTGGTTTGGCCGTAATGACAGGGGGTGACACTGAAGCTTTCTTT. Translation gives CASGLAVMTGGDTEAFF.

V usage is TRBV7-3 and J usage is TRBJ2-7, with TRBD2 matching over 8 bases. J was trimmed by 4 bases and V by 4 bases; bases with no gene match: 12. From germline, CDR1 is SGHTA and CDR2 FQGTGA. The CDR3 is made up of 16 amino acids. The CDR3 region is CASSSQPGTSYYEQYF. In DNA, the CDR3 is TGTGCCAGCAGCTCCCAACCCGGGACTAGTTATTACGAGCAGTACTTC.

The DNA for the CDR3 is TGTGCCAGCAGACCGCAGGGCCCGAACACTGAAGCTTTCTTT. As protein: CASRPQGPNTEAFF. The chain carries TRBV4-2 and TRBJ1-1; TRBD1 might be the D (5 bases). Trimming cost V 6 bases and J 1 base, with 12 bases left between them. Germline CDR1 reads LGHNA; CDR2 reads YNFKEQ. CDR3 length: 14 residues.

This chain connects TRBV9 to TRBJ2-4; D is perhaps TRBD2 (6 bases). CDR1 and CDR2 from the germline V gene are SGDLS and YYNGEE. This CDR3 comprises 15 residues. Trimming took off 4 bases at V and 1 base at J, with 12 bases between the two ends. The CDR3 sequence: CASSISGGAKNIQYF. The CDR3 bases are TGTGCCAGCAGCATTAGCGGCGGGGCCAAAAACATTCAGTACTTC.

The V gene is TRBV6-1, the J gene TRBJ2-5, with 15 bases matching TRBD2. The germline V gene has CDR1 MNHNS and CDR2 SASEGT. The V gene end was trimmed by 2 bases and the J gene end by 5 bases; junction bases not matched to a gene: 3. This CDR3 region has 16 residues. CDR3 nucleotide sequence: TGTGCCAGCAGTGAACCGGGACTAGCGGGAGGTGAGACCCAGTACTTC. Its translation: CASSEPGLAGGETQYF.

In the case of this clone: Additional DNA sequences in this sample encode the identical CDR3. The gene calls are TRBV19 and TRBJ2-1; TRBD2 matches 9 bases. V shed 3 bases and J 0 bases; nucleotides not matched to a gene: 0. Germline loops: CDR1 LNHDA, CDR2 SQIVND (reference sequence). The length of the CDR3 is 15 residues. This CDR3 reads CASSISGSSYNEQFF. The CDR3 DNA reads as TGTGCCAGTAGTATTAGCGGGAGCTCCTACAATGAGCAGTTCTTC. The variable domain in full, completed from reference TRBV19 and TRBJ2-1, reads DGGITQSPKYLFRKEGQNVTLSCEQNLNHDAMYWYRQDPGQGLRLIYYSQIVNDFQKGDIAEGYSVSREKKESFPLTVTSAQKNPTAFYLCASSISGSSYNEQFFGPGTRLTVL.

This rearrangement joins TRBV4-3 to TRBJ2-2; 10 nucleotides line up with TRBD2. The germline V gene has CDR1 LGHNA and CDR2 YSLEER. The V segment lost 1 base and the J segment 5 bases; nucleotides outside the gene matches: 13. The CDR3 length is 19 residues. CDR3 region: CASSQGPKREGRYTGELFF. CDR3 nucleotide sequence: TGCGCCAGCAGCCAAGGGCCGAAGCGGGAGGGCCGGTATACCGGGGAGCTGTTTTTT.

The DNA of the CDR3 is TGTGCCAGCAGAAAGCGGGAGCCGAGCGAGCAGTACTTC. Encoded protein: CASRKREPSEQYF. The chain employs TRBV27 and TRBJ2-7, with 8 bases that match TRBD2. Germline V lookup: CDR1 MNHEY, CDR2 SMNVEV (reference sequence). V gave up 6 bases and J gave up 6 bases; unmatched junction bases: 7. The CDR3 contains 13 residues.

The chain is built from TRBV7-9 and TRBJ1-3, with D unresolved. The CDR3 has 18 residues. Looked up from germline, CDR1 is SEHNR and CDR2 is FQNEAQ (reference sequence). V was trimmed by 4 bases and J by 4 bases, leaving 23 bases between them. CDR3 loop: CASSSPNGMVTGGNTIYF. The CDR3 DNA sequence: TGTGCCAGCAGCTCACCTAACGGGATGGTGACCGGAGGAAACACCATATATTTT.